Listed below are T cell receptor beta chains from one sample, sequenced in a study of blood T cell repertoires in COVID-19. Profiled with immunoSEQ multiplex PCR; TCRdb holds only in-frame clones, not every one. The table shows about 91,000 clones, with around 88% occurring only once. Sequenced material: peripheral blood. These receptors all come from a woman in her seventies with acute or convalescent COVID-19. Each CDR3 is given with its conserved first and last residue. D genes are given only for firm matches. Clone size is not always given. Where it is, it says once, few, many or a class for expanded clones.

>NA|NA|TRBV6-5|TRBJ2-1
TGTGCCAGCAGTTACTCCGCAGGGAACTACAATGAGCAGTTCTTC
CASSYSAGNYNEQFF
>NA|NA|TRBV5-6|TRBJ1-4
TGTGCCAGCAGCTTGGGCAGAAATGAAAAACTGTTTTTT
CASSLGRNEKLFF
>few|TRBD1|TRBV18|TRBJ2-7
TGTGCCAGCTCACCTCTGGGACAGGGGTACGAGCAGTACTTC
CASSPLGQGYEQYF
>few|NA|TRBV2|TRBJ1-1
TGTGCCAGCAGCGAACAGGGTTACACTGAAGCTTTCTTT
CASSEQGYTEAFF
>NA|NA|TRBV2|TRBJ2-7
TGTGCCAGCAGGGAGGGATTGGACGAGCAGTACTTC
CASREGLDEQYF
>NA|TRBD2|TRBV25-1|TRBJ2-7
TGTGCCAGCAGTTCCGATGCCAGAGGGACTAGCGGGAGATACGAGCAGTACTTC
CASSSDARGTSGRYEQYF
>NA|NA|TRBV24-1|TRBJ1-5
TGTGCCACCAGTGGCAGTGGCAATCAGCCCCAGCATTTT
CATSGSGNQPQHF
>few|TRBD2|TRBV6-2/TRBV6-3|TRBJ2-7
TGTGCCAGCAGTTACCCGTTAGCGGGGGGAAGCTCCTACGAGCAGTACTTC
CASSYPLAGGSSYEQYF
>NA|NA|TRBV18|TRBJ2-1
TGTGCCAGCTCACCAGCGGGGTTCTCCTACAATGAGCAGTTCTTC
CASSPAGFSYNEQFF
>NA|NA|TRBV19|TRBJ1-2
TGTGCCAGTAGTACCAATACGGTAGTGAACTATGGCTACACCTTC
CASSTNTVVNYGYTF
>once|TRBD2|TRBV24-1|TRBJ2-1
TGTGCCACCAGACGGACTAGCGGGAATAGTGAGCAGTTCTTC
CATRRTSGNSEQFF
>NA|TRBD2|TRBV6-5|TRBJ2-7
TGTGCCAGCCAACTAGCGGGGCCCCACGAGCAGTACTTC
CASQLAGPHEQYF